This TCR beta chain originates from a study of blood T cell repertoires in COVID-19. Background on the study: Samples representing acute and convalescent COVID-19 were sourced from the United States, Italy and Spain. T cells, B-cell-depleted T cells, or PBMCs supplied cDNA or gDNA.

Cohort placement rested on clinical history that participants reported themselves. Assay used: immunoSEQ multiplex PCR; TCRdb lists only in-frame clones, some missing. This repertoire shows fewer than 350,000 clones, about 85% found once; its top ten account for approximately 1.9%. CDR1 and CDR2 from the germline V gene are SNHLY and FYNNEI. The V and J ends lost 3 bases and 0 bases, in that order; junction bases with no gene match: 6. The CDR3 spans 16 residues. The clonotype was recovered from a woman younger than 45 who had been exposed to COVID-19. The chain recombines TRBV2 with TRBJ2-5, with 8 bases aligning to TRBD2. The material sequenced was PBMCs or T cells enriched from blood (not recorded which). The CDR3 spells CASSDISGTYQETQYF. CDR3 bases: TGTGCCAGCAGTGATATTAGCGGGACCTACCAAGAGACCCAGTACTTC.